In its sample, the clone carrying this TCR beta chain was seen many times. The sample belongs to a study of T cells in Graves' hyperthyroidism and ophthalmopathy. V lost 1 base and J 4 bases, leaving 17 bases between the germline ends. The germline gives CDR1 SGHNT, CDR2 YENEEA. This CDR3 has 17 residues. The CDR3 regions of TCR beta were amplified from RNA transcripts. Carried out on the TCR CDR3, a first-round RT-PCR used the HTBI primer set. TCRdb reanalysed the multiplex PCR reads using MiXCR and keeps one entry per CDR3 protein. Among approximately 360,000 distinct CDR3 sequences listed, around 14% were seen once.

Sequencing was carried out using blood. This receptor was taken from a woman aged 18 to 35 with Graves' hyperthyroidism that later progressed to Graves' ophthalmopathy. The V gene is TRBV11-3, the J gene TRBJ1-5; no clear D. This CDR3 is CASSLARPVGRNQPQHF. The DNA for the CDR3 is TGTGCCAGCAGCTTAGCCAGACCGGTGGGTAGGAATCAGCCCCAGCATTTT. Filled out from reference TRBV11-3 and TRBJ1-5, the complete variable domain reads EAGVVQSPRYKIIEKKQPVAFWCNPISGHNTLYWYLQNLGQGPELLIRYENEEAVDDSQLPKDRFSAERLKGVDSTLKIQPAELGDSAVYLCASSLARPVGRNQPQHFGDGTRLSIL.